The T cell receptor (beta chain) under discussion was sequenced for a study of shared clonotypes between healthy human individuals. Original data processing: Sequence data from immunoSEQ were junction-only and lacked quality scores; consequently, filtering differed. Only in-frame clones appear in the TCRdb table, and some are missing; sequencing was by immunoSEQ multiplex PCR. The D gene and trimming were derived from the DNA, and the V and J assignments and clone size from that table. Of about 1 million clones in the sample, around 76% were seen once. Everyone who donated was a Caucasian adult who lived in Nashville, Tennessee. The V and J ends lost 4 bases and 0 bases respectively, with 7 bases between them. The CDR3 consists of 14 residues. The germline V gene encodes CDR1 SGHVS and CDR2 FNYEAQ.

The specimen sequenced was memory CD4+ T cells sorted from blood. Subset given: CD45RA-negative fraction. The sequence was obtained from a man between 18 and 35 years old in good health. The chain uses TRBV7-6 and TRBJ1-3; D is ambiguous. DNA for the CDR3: TGTGCCAGCAGCTCATACAGCTCTGGAAACACCATATATTTT. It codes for CASSSYSSGNTIYF.